This note documents a single TCR beta chain sequence. The data originate from a study of blood T cell repertoires in COVID-19. The overall study: COVID-19 samples from acute and convalescent phases originated in the United States, Italy and Spain. T cells, B-cell-depleted T cells, or PBMCs supplied cDNA or gDNA.

Per germline, CDR1 SGHDT and CDR2 YYEEEE. There are 14 residues in the CDR3. V was trimmed by 6 bases and J by 3 bases, leaving 13 bases between them. In the authors' workflow: Reference gene primer amplification yielded estimated nucleated cell counts. Assay used: immunoSEQ multiplex PCR; TCRdb lists only in-frame clones, some missing. D and trimming come from the DNA, and the V and J calls and clone size come from that table. The sample has roughly 100,000 clones, about 80% seen once; the top ten hold roughly 4.1%. Sequences were obtained from peripheral blood. The clonotype was recovered from a man between 60 and 70 years old with acute or convalescent COVID-19. V is TRBV5-6 and J is TRBJ2-1; D gene unclear. In DNA, the CDR3 is TGTGCCAGCATCCCGGGTGGCAACTACAATGAGCAGTTCTTC. Its protein is CASIPGGNYNEQFF.